One and the same sample provided the 3 T cell receptor beta chains below, sequenced in a study of quantifying T cell responses using KT2 cells. As for the study in general: TCR alpha and beta constant-region primers primed reverse transcription of RNA.

An oligo carrying a UMI was ligated to the cDNA 3' end. First-round PCR used around 4 cycles and beta primers RC1.1 and RC1.2 covering TRBC1 and TRBC2. Using its own MiXCR run on the UMI-ligation and nested PCR reads, TCRdb lists one record per CDR3 protein. This sample has approximately 60,000 distinct CDR3 sequences, with roughly an eighth found just once. Sequencing was carried out using PBMCs spiked with cells of the T cell clone KT2. These receptors all stem from a human donor.

This chain joins TRBV7-2 and TRBJ2-1, with TRBD2 matching over 7 bases. This CDR3 comprises 13 residues. The V segment lost 5 bases and the J segment 7 bases; nucleotides outside the gene matches: 5. Germline V gene lookup returns CDR1 SGHTA and CDR2 FQGNSA. CDR3 sequence reads: CASSTTGGNEQFF. The CDR3, as DNA: TGTGCCAGCAGCACAACGGGGGGTAATGAGCAGTTCTTC.

This chain uses TRBV5-1 with TRBJ2-3; the D is unclear. The germline gives CDR1 SGHRS, CDR2 YFSETQ. V was pared by 0 bases and J by 3 bases, with 11 bases between. The CDR3 has 15 amino acids. The CDR3 DNA is TGCGCCAGCAGCTTGGATGGGTCTTTGACAGATACGCAGTATTTT. As protein: CASSLDGSLTDTQYF.

The chain employs TRBV19 and TRBJ2-1; weak D call: TRBD2 (5 bases). V was trimmed by 5 bases and J by 0 bases, leaving 8 bases between them. The germline CDR1 and CDR2 sequences are LNHDA and SQIVND (reference sequence). The CDR3 loop spans 14 amino acids. The CDR3 region is CASSEGTSYNEQFF. CDR3 bases: TGTGCCAGTAGTGAGGGCACCTCCTACAATGAGCAGTTCTTC.